Below are 7 T cell receptor beta chains sequenced from a single sample in a study of cytomegalovirus exposure and HLA in healthy donors. Data came from immunoSEQ multiplex PCR; TCRdb stores just in-frame clones and leaves some out. The sample holds 35,000 to 50,000 clones, roughly 93% seen once. The specimen sequenced was PBMCs. Every receptor here comes from a woman aged 18-30 years in good health and CMV-seronegative.

J is TRBJ2-7 and V is TRBV11-3; 8 bases agree with TRBD2. There are 14 residues in the CDR3. Losses at the gene ends were 4 bases for V and 5 bases for J; bases not matched to a gene: 7. Germline CDR1 SGHNT, CDR2 YENEEA. CDR3 loop: CASSSTGGRNEQYF. The CDR3 region has the DNA TGTGCCAGCAGCTCCACCGGCGGGAGGAACGAGCAGTACTTC.

The chain joins TRBV6-1 to TRBJ2-1; maybe TRBD1 (6 bases). CDR3 size: 14 residues. Trimming removed 7 bases from V and 4 bases from J, with 14 bases in between. Germline CDR1 MNHNS, CDR2 SASEGT. This CDR3 is CASIPGDIYNEQFF. In DNA form, the CDR3 reads TGTGCCAGCATCCCCGGGGACATATACAATGAGCAGTTCTTC.

The chain joins TRBV4-1 to TRBJ2-3; D possibly corresponds to TRBD2 (5 bases). CDR1 and CDR2 (germline): MGHRA, YSYEKL. V lost 4 bases to trimming and J lost 2 bases, with 13 bases between them. This CDR3 contains 15 residues. DNA of the CDR3: TGCGCCAGCAGCCTTATCGGGGTGAACACAGATACGCAGTATTTT. This encodes CASSLIGVNTDTQYF.

The chain carries TRBV6-1 and TRBJ2-7; D gene unclear. The germline V and J ends were trimmed by 6 bases and 3 bases, with 9 bases remaining between them. In germline, CDR1 is MNHNS, CDR2 SASEGT. The CDR3 totals 12 residues. The CDR3 bases are TGTGCCAGCAGCCCGCCCGGCTACGAGCAGTACTTC. This sequence encodes CASSPPGYEQYF.

The chain links TRBV5-6 to TRBJ2-7, with D possibly matching TRBD1 (6 bases). Germline CDR1 is SGHDT and CDR2 is YYEEEE. V was trimmed by 1 base and J by 6 bases, leaving 14 bases between them. CDR3 length: 14 amino acids. The CDR3 sequence is CASSLTGYLLEQYF. The CDR3 nucleotides are TGTGCCAGCAGCTTGACAGGGTATCTACTCGAGCAGTACTTC.

This clone has only one observation. J is TRBJ2-2 and V is TRBV5-6; 9 nucleotides align to TRBD2. The ends lost 4 bases at V and 6 bases at J; junction bases unmatched: 19. Germline V gene sequence: CDR1 SGHDT, CDR2 YYEEEE. CDR3 length: 19 amino acids. CDR3 protein: CASSAVGLFSGGSAGELFF. CDR3 nucleotide sequence: TGTGCCAGCAGCGCGGTAGGGTTGTTCAGCGGGGGGTCTGCCGGGGAGCTGTTTTTT.

This sequence joins TRBV4-2 and TRBJ2-1; TRBD2 might be the D (6 bases). With 10 bases removed from V and 4 bases from J, the gap between germline ends came to 11 bases. Germline CDR1 and CDR2: LGHNA and YNFKEQ. The length of the CDR3 is 12 residues. The CDR3 loop is CATEGRYNEQFF. Here the CDR3 DNA reads TGTGCCACGGAGGGACGGTACAATGAGCAGTTCTTC.